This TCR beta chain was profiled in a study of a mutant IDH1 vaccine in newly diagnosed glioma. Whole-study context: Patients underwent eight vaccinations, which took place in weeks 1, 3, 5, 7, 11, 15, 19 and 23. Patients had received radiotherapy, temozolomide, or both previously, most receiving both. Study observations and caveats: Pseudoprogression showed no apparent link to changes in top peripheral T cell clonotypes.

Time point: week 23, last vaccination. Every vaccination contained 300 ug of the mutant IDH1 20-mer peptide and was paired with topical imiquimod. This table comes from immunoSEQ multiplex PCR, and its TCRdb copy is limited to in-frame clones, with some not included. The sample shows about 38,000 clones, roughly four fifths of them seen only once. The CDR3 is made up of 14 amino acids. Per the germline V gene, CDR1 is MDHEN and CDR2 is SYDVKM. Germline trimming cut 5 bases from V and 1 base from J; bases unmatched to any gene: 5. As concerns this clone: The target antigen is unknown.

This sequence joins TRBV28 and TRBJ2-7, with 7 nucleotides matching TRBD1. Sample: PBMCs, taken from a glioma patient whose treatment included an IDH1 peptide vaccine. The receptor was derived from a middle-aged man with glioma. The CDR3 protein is CASSPHRGSYEQYF. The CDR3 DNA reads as TGTGCCAGCAGTCCGCACAGGGGTTCCTACGAGCAGTACTTC.